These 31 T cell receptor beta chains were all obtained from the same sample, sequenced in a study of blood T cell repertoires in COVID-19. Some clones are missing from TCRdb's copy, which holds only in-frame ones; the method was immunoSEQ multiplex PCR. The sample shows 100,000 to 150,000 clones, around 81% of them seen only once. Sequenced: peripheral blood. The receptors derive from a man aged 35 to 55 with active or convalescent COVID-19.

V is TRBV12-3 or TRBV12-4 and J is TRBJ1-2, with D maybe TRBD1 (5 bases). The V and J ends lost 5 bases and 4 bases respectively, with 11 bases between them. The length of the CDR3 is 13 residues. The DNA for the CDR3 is TGTGCCAGCAGTCCCCCCAGGGTCTATGGCTACACCTTC. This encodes CASSPPRVYGYTF.

The DNA of the CDR3 is TGCGCCAGCAGCATGGGACAGGCGAATTCACCCCTCCACTTT. Translation: CASSMGQANSPLHF. The chain joins TRBV5-1 to TRBJ1-6; TRBD1 matches at 8 bases. The V segment lost 4 bases and the J segment 7 bases; nucleotides outside the gene matches: 4. Germline V gene data show CDR1 as SGHRS and CDR2 as YFSETQ. The CDR3 is 14 amino acids.

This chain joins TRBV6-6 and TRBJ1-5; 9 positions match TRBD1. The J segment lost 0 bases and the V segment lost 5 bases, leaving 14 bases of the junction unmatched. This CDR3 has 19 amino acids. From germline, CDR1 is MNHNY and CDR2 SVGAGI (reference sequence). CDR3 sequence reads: CASSQLTVTGGYSNQPQHF. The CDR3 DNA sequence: TGTGCCAGCAGTCAGCTGACTGTGACAGGGGGTTATAGCAATCAGCCCCAGCATTTT.

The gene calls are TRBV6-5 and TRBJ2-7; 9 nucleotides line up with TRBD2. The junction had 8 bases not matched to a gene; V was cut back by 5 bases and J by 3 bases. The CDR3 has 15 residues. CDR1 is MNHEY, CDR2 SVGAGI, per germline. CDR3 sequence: CASSILAGVHYEQYF. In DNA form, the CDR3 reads TGTGCCAGCAGTATTTTAGCGGGGGTCCACTACGAGCAGTACTTC.

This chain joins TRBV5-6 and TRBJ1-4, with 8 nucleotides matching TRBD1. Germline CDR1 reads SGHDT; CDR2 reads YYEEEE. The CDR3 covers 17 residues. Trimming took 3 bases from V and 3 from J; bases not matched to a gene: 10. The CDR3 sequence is CASSSPTGVRSNEKLFF. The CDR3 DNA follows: TGTGCCAGCAGCTCTCCGACAGGGGTGAGGTCTAATGAAAAACTGTTTTTT.

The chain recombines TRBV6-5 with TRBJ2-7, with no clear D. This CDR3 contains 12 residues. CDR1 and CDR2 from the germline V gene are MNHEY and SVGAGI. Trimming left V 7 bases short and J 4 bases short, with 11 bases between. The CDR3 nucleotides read TGTGCCAGCACGAACACCCGTTACGAGCAGTACTTC. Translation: CASTNTRYEQYF.

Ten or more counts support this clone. The CDR3 region is CSASQEDQPQHF. Here the CDR3 DNA reads TGCAGTGCTAGTCAGGAAGATCAGCCCCAGCATTTT. The chain links TRBV20-1 to TRBJ1-5; D gene unclear. The CDR3 loop spans 12 amino acids. Per germline, CDR1 DFQATT and CDR2 SNEGSKA (reference sequence). Trimming removed 3 bases at V and 5 bases at J, with 8 bases between.

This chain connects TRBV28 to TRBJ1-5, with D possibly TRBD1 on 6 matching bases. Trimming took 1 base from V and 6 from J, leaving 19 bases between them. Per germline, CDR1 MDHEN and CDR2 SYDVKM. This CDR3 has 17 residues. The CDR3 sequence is CASSLFRGLPSGQPQHF. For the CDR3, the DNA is TGTGCCAGCAGTTTATTCAGGGGCCTGCCCTCAGGTCAGCCCCAGCATTTT. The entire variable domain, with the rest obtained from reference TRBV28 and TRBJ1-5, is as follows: DVKVTQSSRYLVKRTGEKVFLECVQDMDHENMFWYRQDPGLGLRLIYFSYDVKMKEKGDIPEGYSVSREKKERFSLILESASTNQTSMYLCASSLFRGLPSGQPQHFGDGTRLSIL.

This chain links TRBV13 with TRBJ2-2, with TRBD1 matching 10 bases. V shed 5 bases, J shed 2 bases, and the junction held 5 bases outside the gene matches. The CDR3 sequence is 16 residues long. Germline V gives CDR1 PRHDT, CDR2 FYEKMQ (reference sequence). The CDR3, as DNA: TGTGCCAGCAGCGTACGACAGGGGGCCAACACCGGGGAGCTGTTTTTT. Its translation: CASSVRQGANTGELFF.

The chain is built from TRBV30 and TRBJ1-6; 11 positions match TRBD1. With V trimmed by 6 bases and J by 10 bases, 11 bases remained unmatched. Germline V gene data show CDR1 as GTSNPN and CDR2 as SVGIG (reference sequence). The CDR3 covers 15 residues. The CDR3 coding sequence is TGTGCCTGTCTGGACAGGGGGCAAAATTGGTCACCCCTCCACTTT. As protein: CACLDRGQNWSPLHF.

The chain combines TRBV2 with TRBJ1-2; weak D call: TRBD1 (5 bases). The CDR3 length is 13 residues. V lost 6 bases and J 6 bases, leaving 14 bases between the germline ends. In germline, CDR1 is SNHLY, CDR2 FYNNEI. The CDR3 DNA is TGTGCCAGCAGCGGGGGGAACCAGGATGGCTACACCTTC. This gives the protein CASSGGNQDGYTF.

CDR3 in DNA: TGCGCCAGCAGCCGATCCGGGACTTTTCAAGAGACCCAGTACTTC. Protein: CASSRSGTFQETQYF. The V gene is TRBV10-2, the J gene TRBJ2-5; maybe TRBD2 (6 bases). CDR3 length: 15 amino acids. V lost 6 bases and J lost 2, with 16 bases in between. From germline, CDR1 is WSHSY and CDR2 SAAADI.

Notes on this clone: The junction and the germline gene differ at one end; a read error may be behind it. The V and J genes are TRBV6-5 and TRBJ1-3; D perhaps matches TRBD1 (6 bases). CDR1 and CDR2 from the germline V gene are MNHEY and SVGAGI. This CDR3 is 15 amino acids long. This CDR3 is CASSDSPGAGNTIYF. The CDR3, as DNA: TGTGCCAGCAGTGACTCCCCAGGGGCTGGAAACACCATATATTTT.

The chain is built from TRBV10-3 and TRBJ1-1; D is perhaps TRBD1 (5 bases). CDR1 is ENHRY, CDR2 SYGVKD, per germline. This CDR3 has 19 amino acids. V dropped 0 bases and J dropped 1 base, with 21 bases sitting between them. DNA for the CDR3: TGTGCCATCAGTGAGTCGGGCGGCAGGGATAGATTAAGGAACACTGAAGCTTTCTTT. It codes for CAISESGGRDRLRNTEAFF.

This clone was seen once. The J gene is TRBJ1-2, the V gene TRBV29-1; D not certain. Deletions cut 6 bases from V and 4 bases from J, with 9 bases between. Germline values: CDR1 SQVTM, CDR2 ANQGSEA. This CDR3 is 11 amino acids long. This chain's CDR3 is CSVGDFYGYTF. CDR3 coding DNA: TGCAGCGTCGGGGATTTCTATGGCTACACCTTC.

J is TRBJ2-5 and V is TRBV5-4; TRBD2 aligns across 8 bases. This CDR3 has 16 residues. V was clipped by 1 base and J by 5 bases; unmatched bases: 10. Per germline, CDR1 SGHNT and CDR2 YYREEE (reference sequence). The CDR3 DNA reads TGTGCCAGCAGCTTGAGTAATAGCGGGGCTAGGGAGACCCAGTACTTC. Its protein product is CASSLSNSGARETQYF.

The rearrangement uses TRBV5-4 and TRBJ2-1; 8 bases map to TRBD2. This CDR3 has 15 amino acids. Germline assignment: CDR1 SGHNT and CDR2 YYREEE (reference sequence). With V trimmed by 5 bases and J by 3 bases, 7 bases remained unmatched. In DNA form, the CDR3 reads TGTGCCAGCAGTACGGGGGGGGGCCTCTACAATGAGCAGTTCTTC. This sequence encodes CASSTGGGLYNEQFF.

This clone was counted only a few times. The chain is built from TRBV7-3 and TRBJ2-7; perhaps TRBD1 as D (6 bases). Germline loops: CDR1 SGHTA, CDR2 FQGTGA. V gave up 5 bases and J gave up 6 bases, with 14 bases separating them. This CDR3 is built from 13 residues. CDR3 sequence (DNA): TGTGCCAGCAGCCTCCAACAGGGCACCGAGCAGTACTTC. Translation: CASSLQQGTEQYF. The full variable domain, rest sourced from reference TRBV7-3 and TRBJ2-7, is GAGVSQTPSNKVTEKGKYVELRCDPISGHTALYWYRQSLGQGPEFLIYFQGTGAADDSGLPNDRFFAVRPEGSVSTLKIQRTERGDSAVYLCASSLQQGTEQYFGPGTRLTVT.

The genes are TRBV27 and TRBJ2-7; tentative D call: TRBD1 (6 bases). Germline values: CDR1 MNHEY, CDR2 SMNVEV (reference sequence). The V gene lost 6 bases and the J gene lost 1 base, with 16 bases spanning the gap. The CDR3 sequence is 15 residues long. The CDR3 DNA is TGTGCCAGCAGGCTTTCCGGGACACATTCCTACGAGCAGTACTTC. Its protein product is CASRLSGTHSYEQYF.

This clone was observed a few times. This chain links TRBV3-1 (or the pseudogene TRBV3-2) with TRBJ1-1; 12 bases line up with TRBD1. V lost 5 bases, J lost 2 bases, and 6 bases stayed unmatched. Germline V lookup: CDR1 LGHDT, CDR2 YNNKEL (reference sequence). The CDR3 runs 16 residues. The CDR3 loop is CASSNRDRGRNTEAFF. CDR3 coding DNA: TGTGCCAGCAGCAACCGGGACAGGGGGCGAAACACTGAAGCTTTCTTT.

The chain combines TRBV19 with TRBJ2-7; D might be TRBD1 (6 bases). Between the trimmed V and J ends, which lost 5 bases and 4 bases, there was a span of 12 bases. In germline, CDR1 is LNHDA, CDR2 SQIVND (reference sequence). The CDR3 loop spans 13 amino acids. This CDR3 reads CASSDAGTYEQYF. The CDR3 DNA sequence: TGTGCCAGTAGTGATGCAGGGACATACGAGCAGTACTTC.

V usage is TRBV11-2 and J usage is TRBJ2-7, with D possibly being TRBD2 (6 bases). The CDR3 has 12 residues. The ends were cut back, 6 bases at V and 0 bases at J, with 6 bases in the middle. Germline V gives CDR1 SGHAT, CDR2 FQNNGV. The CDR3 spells CASREGSYEQYF. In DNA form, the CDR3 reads TGTGCCAGCAGGGAGGGCTCCTACGAGCAGTACTTC.

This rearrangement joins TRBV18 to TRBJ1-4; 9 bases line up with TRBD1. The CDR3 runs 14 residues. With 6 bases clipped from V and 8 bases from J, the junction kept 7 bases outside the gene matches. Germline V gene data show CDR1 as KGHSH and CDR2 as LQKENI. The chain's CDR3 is CASSPGQGQEKLFF. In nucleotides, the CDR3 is TGTGCCAGCTCCCCGGGACAGGGTCAAGAAAAACTGTTTTTT.

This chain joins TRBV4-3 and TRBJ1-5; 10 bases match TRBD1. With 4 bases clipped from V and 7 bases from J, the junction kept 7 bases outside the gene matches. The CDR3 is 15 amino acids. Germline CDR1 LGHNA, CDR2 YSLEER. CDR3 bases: TGCGCCAGCAGCCCCGGACAGGGGGTAAACCAGCCCCAGCATTTT. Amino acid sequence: CASSPGQGVNQPQHF.

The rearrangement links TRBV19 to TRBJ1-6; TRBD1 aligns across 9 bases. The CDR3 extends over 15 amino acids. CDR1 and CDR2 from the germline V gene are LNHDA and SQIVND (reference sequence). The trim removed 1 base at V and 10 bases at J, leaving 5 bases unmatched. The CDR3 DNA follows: TGTGCCAGTAGTATAGGGGACAGGGTTATCTCACCCCTCCACTTT. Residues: CASSIGDRVISPLHF.

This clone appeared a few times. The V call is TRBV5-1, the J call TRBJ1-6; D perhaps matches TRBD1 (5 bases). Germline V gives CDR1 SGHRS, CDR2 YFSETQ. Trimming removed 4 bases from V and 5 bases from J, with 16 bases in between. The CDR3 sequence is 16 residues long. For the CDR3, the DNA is TGCGCCAGCAGCCAGACAGTCCGTAGGGATAATTCACCCCTCCACTTT. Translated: CASSQTVRRDNSPLHF.

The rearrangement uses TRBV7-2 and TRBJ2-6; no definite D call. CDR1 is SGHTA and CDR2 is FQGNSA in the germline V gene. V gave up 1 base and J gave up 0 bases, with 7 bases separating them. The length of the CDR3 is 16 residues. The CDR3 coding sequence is TGTGCCAGCAGCTTAGGGCTGAACTCTGGGGCCAACGTCCTGACTTTC. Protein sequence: CASSLGLNSGANVLTF.

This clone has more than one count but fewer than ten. The chain's CDR3 is CASSSEVLNTEAFF. Written as DNA, the CDR3 is TGTGCCAGCAGCTCGGAGGTATTGAACACTGAAGCTTTCTTT. The V gene is TRBV5-4, the J gene TRBJ1-1; D is undetermined. CDR1 and CDR2 (germline): SGHNT, YYREEE (reference sequence). CDR3 length: 14 amino acids. V was trimmed by 3 bases and J by 0 bases, leaving 9 bases between them.

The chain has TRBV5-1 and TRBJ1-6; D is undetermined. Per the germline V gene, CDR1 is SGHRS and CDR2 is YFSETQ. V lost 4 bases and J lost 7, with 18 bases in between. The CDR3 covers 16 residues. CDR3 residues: CASSPHESLENSPLHF. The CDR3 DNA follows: TGCGCCAGCAGCCCCCACGAATCTCTGGAGAATTCACCCCTCCACTTT. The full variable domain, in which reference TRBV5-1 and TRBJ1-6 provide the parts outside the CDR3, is KAGVTQTPRYLIKTRGQQVTLSCSPISGHRSVSWYQQTPGQGLQFLFEYFSETQRNKGNFPGRFSGRQFSNSRSEMNVSTLELGDSALYLCASSPHESLENSPLHFGNGTRLTVT.

The CDR3 coding sequence is TGTGCCAGCAGTTTTGGACAGGGCAATTCACCCCTCCACTTT. Amino acid sequence: CASSFGQGNSPLHF. V is TRBV6-6 and J is TRBJ1-6; 8 bases fit TRBD1. Trimming removed 4 bases from V and 7 bases from J; junction bases left unmatched: 3. The CDR3 is made up of 14 amino acids. In germline, CDR1 is MNHNY, CDR2 SVGAGI (reference sequence).

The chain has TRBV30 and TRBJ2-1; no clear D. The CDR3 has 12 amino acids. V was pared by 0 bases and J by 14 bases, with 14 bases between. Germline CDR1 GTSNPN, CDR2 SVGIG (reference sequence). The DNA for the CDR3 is TGTGCCTGGAGTGTAGGCCCGCCGAGCGAGTTCTTC. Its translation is CAWSVGPPSEFF. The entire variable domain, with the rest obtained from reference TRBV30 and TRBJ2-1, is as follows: SQTIHQWPATLVQPVGSPLSLECTVEGTSNPNLYWYRQAAGRGLQLLFYSVGIGQISSEVPQNLSASRPQDRQFILSSKKLLLSDSGFYLCAWSVGPPSEFFGPGTRLTVL.